The rows below give T cell receptor beta chains drawn from one sample of a study of CD8+ T cells in alopecia areata. TCRdb keeps only in-frame clones here, not all; method: immunoSEQ multiplex PCR. The table shows around 150,000 clones, with about 60% occurring only once. The sequencing input was CD4+ T cells sorted from blood. These receptors were collected from a human donor in good health. Each CDR3 is given with its conserved first and last residue. D genes are given only for firm matches. Size is stated for part of the rows, as once, few or many counts, or as a class when the clone is expanded.

D gene	V gene	clone size	J gene	CDR3 protein	CDR3 DNA
-	TRBV5-1	-	TRBJ2-1	CASSYLTGRNEQFF	TGCGCCAGCAGCTACCTGACGGGTCGGAATGAGCAGTTCTTC
TRBD2	TRBV4-1	-	TRBJ2-2	CASKTASGDTGELFF	TGCGCCAGCAAAACCGCTAGCGGGGACACCGGGGAGCTGTTTTTT
-	TRBV10-2	-	TRBJ2-7	CASSSGSYEQYF	TGCGCCAGCAGTTCGGGCTCCTACGAGCAGTACTTC
TRBD2	TRBV2	-	TRBJ2-1	CAGRDYSYNEQFF	TGTGCCGGCCGGGACTACAGCTACAATGAGCAGTTCTTC
-	TRBV7-8	-	TRBJ1-5	CASSLLHPRVGWPQHF	TGTGCCAGCAGCTTACTCCACCCCCGGGTCGGATGGCCCCAGCATTTT
TRBD2	TRBV7-2	-	TRBJ2-7	CASSPVGGRWVREQYF	TGTGCCAGCAGCCCGGTGGGCGGGAGGTGGGTGAGGGAGCAGTACTTC
TRBD1	TRBV7-2	-	TRBJ2-1	CASSAGTGTYNEQFF	TGTGCCAGCAGCGCAGGGACAGGGACTTACAATGAGCAGTTCTTC
TRBD1	TRBV25-1	-	TRBJ2-7	CASGDRVYEQYF	TGTGCCAGCGGGGACAGGGTCTACGAGCAGTACTTC
-	TRBV6-5	-	TRBJ1-4	CASSYSYGDGEKLFF	TGTGCCAGCAGTTACTCTTATGGGGACGGGGAAAAACTGTTTTTT
-	TRBV19	-	TRBJ2-7	CASSRNWANEQYF	TGTGCCAGTAGTAGGAACTGGGCTAACGAGCAGTACTTC
TRBD2	TRBV10-1	few	TRBJ2-7	CASRPGVLGVAGALPYEQYF	TGCGCCAGCCGCCCCGGCGTCCTAGGGGTAGCGGGGGCACTACCCTACGAGCAGTACTTC
-	TRBV5-1	-	TRBJ2-7	CASTSGDRPGEQYF	TGCGCCAGCACCTCAGGGGACCGTCCCGGGGAGCAGTACTTC
-	TRBV28	-	TRBJ2-7	CASSLLGRHEQYF	TGTGCCAGCAGTTTATTGGGGAGGCACGAGCAGTACTTC
TRBD1	TRBV4-1	-	TRBJ1-2	CASSQGVDRVEGYTF	TGCGCCAGCAGCCAAGGGGTTGACAGGGTTGAAGGCTACACCTTC
-	TRBV19	-	TRBJ2-4	CASSISGIQYF	TGTGCCAGTAGTATTTCGGGCATTCAGTACTTC
TRBD1	TRBV6-6	few	TRBJ1-2	CASRRDSYGYTF	TGTGCCAGCAGACGGGACAGCTATGGCTACACCTTC
-	TRBV6-5	few	TRBJ1-2	CASSVTRKGGYTF	TGTGCCAGCTCAGTGACCCGTAAAGGAGGCTACACCTTC
TRBD1	TRBV6-5	-	TRBJ1-4	CASGARGPREKLFF	TGTGCCAGCGGGGCCAGGGGGCCTCGGGAAAAACTGTTTTTT
TRBD1	TRBV11-1	-	TRBJ1-2	CASSQGATGYTF	TGTGCCAGCAGCCAGGGGGCGACTGGCTACACCTTC
TRBD2	TRBV5-6	-	TRBJ2-3	CASSDTGLAGADTQYF	TGTGCCAGCAGCGACACGGGACTAGCGGGCGCAGATACGCAGTATTTT
-	TRBV18	few	TRBJ2-7	CASSPGYSYEQYF	TGTGCCAGCTCACCGGGATACTCCTACGAGCAGTACTTC
-	TRBV15	-	TRBJ2-2	CATSRDSIQGAGELFF	TGTGCCACCAGCAGAGATAGCATCCAGGGAGCCGGGGAGCTGTTTTTT
TRBD1	TRBV30	-	TRBJ1-5	CAWGDRDPNSNQPQHF	TGTGCCTGGGGGGACAGGGATCCCAATAGCAATCAGCCCCAGCATTTT
-	TRBV7-2	-	TRBJ1-1	CASSLAGGNTEAFF	TGTGCCAGCAGCTTAGCGGGGGGGAACACTGAAGCTTTCTTT
TRBD2	TRBV29-1	-	TRBJ2-1	CSAWTSGRGNEQFF	TGCAGCGCCTGGACTAGCGGGAGGGGGAATGAGCAGTTCTTC
-	TRBV30	-	TRBJ2-3	CAWRVAATQYF	TGTGCCTGGCGGGTGGCTGCTACGCAGTATTTT
TRBD2	TRBV18	-	TRBJ2-3	CASSPITGAGGLTDTQYF	TGTGCCAGCTCACCAATAACCGGTGCGGGAGGACTCACAGATACGCAGTATTTT
-	TRBV18	few	TRBJ2-5	CASSLNLRETQYF	TGTGCCAGCTCACTCAACCTCCGGGAGACCCAGTACTTC
TRBD1	TRBV28	-	TRBJ1-2	CASSAQAWGQGFGYTF	TGTGCCAGCAGTGCGCAAGCCTGGGGACAGGGGTTTGGCTACACCTTC
-	TRBV5-1	-	TRBJ1-1	CASSPNRGLNTEAFF	TGCGCCAGCAGCCCGAACCGGGGACTGAACACTGAAGCTTTCTTT
-	TRBV30	many	TRBJ2-7	CAWSVGVYEQYF	TGTGCCTGGAGTGTGGGAGTATACGAGCAGTACTTC
TRBD1	TRBV2	few	TRBJ2-5	CASGRDRDQETQYF	TGTGCCAGCGGCCGGGACAGAGACCAAGAGACCCAGTACTTC
-	TRBV27	-	TRBJ1-1	CASQKFGMNTEAFF	TGTGCCAGCCAAAAGTTTGGGATGAACACTGAAGCTTTCTTT
-	TRBV6-5	-	TRBJ2-1	CASSYLGGARNEQFF	TGTGCCAGCAGTTACCTTGGGGGAGCTCGAAATGAGCAGTTCTTC
-	TRBV18	few	TRBJ1-5	CASSPRDIFGSNQPQHF	TGTGCCAGCTCACCACGGGACATATTTGGTAGCAATCAGCCCCAGCATTTT
-	TRBV4-2	-	TRBJ2-5	CASSQGGQQETQYF	TGTGCCAGCAGCCAAGGTGGACAGCAAGAGACCCAGTACTTC
-	TRBV28	few	TRBJ1-5	CASSLLNQPQHF	TGTGCCAGCAGTTTATTGAATCAGCCCCAGCATTTT
-	TRBV9	-	TRBJ2-1	CASSVVGGAGNEQFF	TGTGCCAGCAGCGTAGTAGGCGGGGCCGGAAATGAGCAGTTCTTC
-	TRBV23-1	few	TRBJ1-5	CASLQGPNQPQHF	TGCGCCAGCTTGCAGGGTCCCAATCAGCCCCAGCATTTT
TRBD2	TRBV5-4	once	TRBJ2-7	CASSLTGFRREDAYEQYF	TGTGCCAGCAGCTTGACGGGGTTTCGACGGGAGGACGCCTACGAGCAGTACTTC
TRBD2	TRBV5-1	-	TRBJ2-7	CASSLESSGYSYEQYF	TGCGCCAGCAGCTTGGAGTCTAGCGGGTACTCCTACGAGCAGTACTTC
TRBD1	TRBV7-9	few	TRBJ1-2	CASSTLPGTGSYGYTF	TGTGCCAGCAGCACACTCCCTGGGACAGGGTCCTATGGCTACACCTTC
-	TRBV28	-	TRBJ1-1	CASSRGPSTEAFF	TGTGCCAGCAGTCGGGGGCCGAGCACTGAAGCTTTCTTT
TRBD1	TRBV29-1	-	TRBJ2-4	CSVADRELAKNIQYF	TGCAGCGTTGCCGACAGGGAGCTAGCCAAAAACATTCAGTACTTC
-	TRBV11-2	-	TRBJ2-3	CASSLSLKSTDTQYF	TGTGCCAGCAGCTTGAGTCTGAAGAGCACAGATACGCAGTATTTT
-	TRBV11-2	once	TRBJ1-1	CASSLGGVNTEAFF	TGTGCCAGCAGCTTAGGGGGGGTGAACACTGAAGCTTTCTTT
-	TRBV29-1	few	TRBJ2-3	CSVEESWPLTDTQYF	TGCAGCGTTGAAGAATCTTGGCCCCTCACAGATACGCAGTATTTT
TRBD2	TRBV28	once	TRBJ2-1	CASKPIAGSSYNEQFF	TGTGCCAGCAAACCAATAGCGGGGAGCTCCTACAATGAGCAGTTCTTC
-	TRBV28	few	TRBJ2-3	CASSFSLARTTDTQYF	TGTGCCAGCAGTTTTAGCCTAGCGCGAACCACAGATACGCAGTATTTT
-	TRBV7-2	few	TRBJ2-7	CASSARRAYEQYF	TGTGCCAGCAGCGCAAGGCGGGCCTACGAGCAGTACTTC
-	TRBV9	-	TRBJ2-1	CASSVAVRFPGPNEQFF	TGTGCCAGCAGCGTAGCCGTGCGGTTTCCCGGGCCCAATGAGCAGTTCTTC
TRBD2	TRBV2	-	TRBJ2-5	CASSDRLAGEETQYF	TGTGCCAGCAGTGACCGACTAGCGGGAGAGGAGACCCAGTACTTC
-	TRBV2	once	TRBJ2-5	CASSVMAVQETQYF	TGTGCCAGCAGTGTAATGGCAGTCCAAGAGACCCAGTACTTC
TRBD1	TRBV6-1	-	TRBJ2-2	CASLGQDTGELFF	TGTGCCAGCTTGGGACAGGACACCGGGGAGCTGTTTTTT
-	TRBV5-1	-	TRBJ1-5	CASSRGGGNQPQHF	TGCGCCAGCAGCCGCGGGGGGGGCAATCAGCCCCAGCATTTT
-	TRBV5-5	-	TRBJ1-2	CASSLAGTWGYTF	TGTGCCAGCAGCCTAGCCGGAACCTGGGGCTACACCTTC
-	TRBV28	-	TRBJ1-5	CASSVRFSNQPQHF	TGTGCCAGCAGCGTAAGGTTTAGCAATCAGCCCCAGCATTTT
-	TRBV4-1	-	TRBJ2-5	CASSQGQGRGETQYF	TGCGCCAGCAGCCAAGGGCAGGGGAGGGGAGAGACCCAGTACTTC
TRBD2	TRBV7-2	-	TRBJ2-1	CASSLQAGANEQFF	TGTGCCAGCAGCTTACAAGCGGGGGCCAATGAGCAGTTCTTC
TRBD2	TRBV5-6	once	TRBJ2-2	CASSLRGLARYTGELFF	TGTGCCAGCAGCCTTCGCGGACTAGCGAGGTACACCGGGGAGCTGTTTTTT